Following are 28 T cell receptor beta chains from one sample sequenced in a study of T cells after yellow fever vaccination. In TCRdb, the 5' RACE reads were re-called with MiXCR into one record per CDR3 protein. The sample holds 450,000 to 600,000 distinct CDR3 sequences, 13% seen once. The sequenced sample was PBMCs, obtained on the day of the yellow fever booster vaccination. These receptor sequences come from a man between 25 and 39 years old who received the YFV17D yellow fever vaccine.

This clonotype occurred a few times. V is TRBV10-1 and J is TRBJ2-5, with D perhaps given as TRBD1 or TRBD2 (5 bases each). The CDR3 totals 14 residues. Germline loops: CDR1 WNHNN, CDR2 SYGVQD (reference sequence). With 0 bases removed from V and 7 bases from J, the gap between germline ends came to 12 bases. The CDR3 DNA is TGCGCCAGCAGTGAGTCGAGGGGAATCGGGACCCAGTACTTC. It specifies CASSESRGIGTQYF.

The chain employs TRBV10-1 and TRBJ2-3; D is possibly TRBD1 (6 bases). The V gene lost 8 bases and the J gene lost 2 bases, with 14 bases spanning the gap. Germline V CDR1 and CDR2: WNHNN, SYGVQD (reference sequence). CDR3 size: 14 residues. The CDR3 protein is CASASGHNTDTQYF. Here the CDR3 DNA reads TGCGCCAGCGCCTCGGGACACAACACAGATACGCAGTATTTT.

V gene TRBV7-2 combines with J gene TRBJ1-5, with 8 nucleotides matching TRBD1. After removal of 4 bases from V and 6 bases from J, the junction contained 8 bases not matched to a gene. This CDR3 is built from 15 residues. CDR1 and CDR2 (germline): SGHTA, FQGNSA. CDR3 amino acids: CASSYNGQGGQPQHF. The CDR3 region has the DNA TGTGCCAGCAGCTACAACGGACAGGGCGGTCAGCCCCAGCATTTT.

This clonotype was seen more than once but under ten times. The chain has TRBV6-1 and TRBJ2-5, with TRBD1 matching 7 bases. The germline CDR1 and CDR2 sequences are MNHNS and SASEGT. The CDR3 is 13 amino acids. Trimming cost V 5 bases and J 5 bases; bases outside gene matches: 5. The CDR3 sequence is CASSRGTVETQYF. The CDR3 nucleotides read TGTGCCAGCAGTAGAGGGACAGTCGAGACCCAGTACTTC.

The chain uses TRBV29-1 and TRBJ2-1; D is possibly TRBD1 (6 bases). Germline assignment: CDR1 SQVTM and CDR2 ANQGSEA. V was shortened by 7 bases and J by 8 bases, with 15 bases between the two germline ends. CDR3 size: 12 residues. DNA of the CDR3: TGCAGCGCAGAACAGGGTTGGGATGAGCAGTTCTTC. Translating gives CSAEQGWDEQFF.

This clonotype has more than one count but fewer than ten. The CDR3 DNA is TGCGCCAGCAGCCAAGATACTAGCGGTGGGGCCAAAAACATTCAGTACTTC. This codes for CASSQDTSGGAKNIQYF. The rearrangement uses TRBV4-3 and TRBJ2-4; 8 positions match TRBD2. Germline values: CDR1 LGHNA, CDR2 YSLEER. This CDR3 has 17 amino acids. After removal of 0 bases from V and 1 base from J, the junction contained 5 bases not matched to a gene.

In its sample, this clonotype was seen a few times. CDR3 protein: CASSYGAGVLDTQYF. As DNA, the CDR3 is TGTGCCAGCAGTTACGGAGCGGGAGTGTTAGATACGCAGTATTTT. This chain uses TRBV6-2 or TRBV6-3 with TRBJ2-3, with TRBD2 matching 8 bases. J lost 5 bases, V lost 2 bases, and 6 bases had no gene match. CDR1 and CDR2 (germline): MNHEY, SVGEGT. The CDR3 covers 15 residues.

The rearrangement joins TRBV20-1 to TRBJ2-7; TRBD2 matches 8 bases. The CDR3 runs to 12 residues. The ends lost 4 bases at V and 7 bases at J; junction bases unmatched: 6. Germline V gene sequence: CDR1 DFQATT, CDR2 SNEGSKA (reference sequence). The CDR3 spells CSATGGDEEQYF. The CDR3 nucleotides are TGCAGTGCTACCGGGGGGGACGAGGAGCAGTACTTC.

The table lists this clonotype with a few counts. The chain uses TRBV20-1 and TRBJ1-6; D remains ambiguous. V was clipped by 3 bases and J by 9 bases, with 15 bases between them. The germline CDR1 and CDR2 sequences are DFQATT and SNEGSKA (reference sequence). The CDR3 loop spans 14 amino acids. The CDR3 DNA is TGCAGTGCTAGCCCCTCCGGGTTAGCTTCACCCCTCCACTTT. Translating gives CSASPSGLASPLHF.

This clonotype was found a few times. V usage is TRBV7-9 and J usage is TRBJ1-6; 10 nucleotides agree with TRBD1. The germline gives CDR1 SEHNR, CDR2 FQNEAQ (reference sequence). V dropped 4 bases and J dropped 1; count of bases not matched to a gene: 4. The CDR3 spans 17 residues. The CDR3 loop is CASSWGQGFSYNSPLHF. The CDR3 coding sequence is TGTGCCAGCAGCTGGGGACAGGGGTTTTCCTATAATTCACCCCTCCACTTT.

This clonotype turned up a few times. The chain couples TRBV7-2 to TRBJ1-2, with 7 bases that match TRBD1. The germline CDR1 and CDR2 sequences are SGHTA and FQGNSA. The CDR3 runs to 15 residues. Trimming cost V 6 bases and J 4 bases; bases outside gene matches: 11. The CDR3 loop reads CASRQGSTGTYGYTF. The CDR3 DNA sequence: TGTGCCAGCAGACAGGGGAGCACCGGGACCTATGGCTACACCTTC.

The J gene is TRBJ2-1, the V gene TRBV27, with 7 bases fitting TRBD2. Trimming took 4 bases from V and 8 from J; bases not matched to a gene: 11. Germline CDR1 reads MNHEY; CDR2 reads SMNVEV (reference sequence). This CDR3 comprises 15 residues. The CDR3: CASSYSGPPGDEQFF. The CDR3 nucleotides read TGTGCCAGCAGTTATAGCGGGCCTCCGGGGGATGAGCAGTTCTTC.

This clonotype was seen a handful of times. The chain carries TRBV18 and TRBJ1-5; D possibly corresponds to TRBD1 (5 bases). The CDR3 extends over 15 amino acids. Per the germline V gene, CDR1 is KGHSH and CDR2 is LQKENI. V was shortened by 1 base and J by 4 bases, with 11 bases between the two germline ends. The CDR3 protein is CASSPQGNPNQPQHF. CDR3 bases: TGTGCCAGCTCACCACAGGGGAATCCGAATCAGCCCCAGCATTTT.

Only a few counts were recorded for this clonotype. The CDR3 bases are TGCAGCGTTGATGGGAGCGGGAGGGGCGAGCAGTACTTC. Translated, it gives CSVDGSGRGEQYF. The chain carries TRBV29-1 and TRBJ2-7; the match to TRBD2 covers 10 bases. CDR3 length equals 13 residues. Germline V gene sequence: CDR1 SQVTM, CDR2 ANQGSEA. The J segment lost 6 bases and the V segment lost 3 bases, leaving 5 bases of the junction unmatched.

Only a few counts were recorded for this clonotype. The CDR3 reads CASSYSSEGNEKLFF. Here the CDR3 DNA reads TGTGCCAGCAGTTACTCCAGTGAAGGGAATGAAAAACTGTTTTTT. This chain uses TRBV6-5 with TRBJ1-4; D gene ambiguous. CDR3 length: 15 residues. Germline lookup yields CDR1 MNHEY and CDR2 SVGAGI. The germline V and J ends were trimmed by 0 bases and 5 bases, with 10 bases remaining between them.

The sample holds a few counts of this clonotype. The rearrangement uses TRBV5-1 and TRBJ2-2, with D unresolved. The CDR3 contains 16 residues. Trimming stripped 0 bases from V and 4 bases from J, with 13 bases between. Germline CDR1 and CDR2: SGHRS and YFSETQ. The CDR3 here is CASSLGPGFTTGELFF. The DNA of the CDR3 is TGCGCCAGCAGCTTGGGACCGGGTTTTACCACCGGGGAGCTGTTTTTT.

This clonotype came up a few times. The CDR3 is CASKTDADTQYF. The CDR3 coding sequence is TGCGCCAGCAAGACAGATGCAGATACGCAGTATTTT. V gene TRBV5-1 combines with J gene TRBJ2-3; D is possibly TRBD1 (5 bases). The germline V gene has CDR1 SGHRS and CDR2 YFSETQ. V was cut by 6 bases and J by 4 bases, with 9 bases left in between. The CDR3 totals 12 residues. Looking up the rest from reference TRBV5-1 and TRBJ2-3 gives the full variable domain: KAGVTQTPRYLIKTRGQQVTLSCSPISGHRSVSWYQQTPGQGLQFLFEYFSETQRNKGNFPGRFSGRQFSNSRSEMNVSTLELGDSALYLCASKTDADTQYFGPGTRLTVL.

This chain connects TRBV5-1 to TRBJ2-1; 7 bases are shared with TRBD1. This CDR3 has 15 amino acids. After removal of 3 bases from V and 5 bases from J, the junction contained 8 bases not matched to a gene. The V gene's germline CDR1 is SGHRS and CDR2 YFSETQ. CDR3 coding DNA: TGCGCCAGCAGCTATGGGACAGCTCAAAACAATGAGCAGTTCTTC. Translated, it gives CASSYGTAQNNEQFF.

The chain has TRBV10-3 and TRBJ2-1; no definite D call. Trimming took off 0 bases at V and 8 bases at J, with 5 bases between the two ends. Germline assignment: CDR1 ENHRY and CDR2 SYGVKD. This CDR3 spans 12 amino acids. This CDR3 reads CAISESGDEQFF. The CDR3 DNA reads as TGTGCCATCAGTGAGTCTGGAGATGAGCAGTTCTTC.

The chain uses TRBV6-5 and TRBJ2-5; tentative D call: TRBD2 (6 bases). Trimming cost V 2 bases and J 4 bases, with 17 bases left between them. The germline V gene encodes CDR1 MNHEY and CDR2 SVGAGI. This CDR3 spans 16 amino acids. CDR3 region: CASSYPGDSGGETQYF. CDR3 nucleotide sequence: TGTGCCAGCAGTTACCCCGGGGACTCTGGGGGAGAGACCCAGTACTTC.

V usage is TRBV20-1 and J usage is TRBJ1-2; 9 nucleotides agree with TRBD1. The ends lost 4 bases at V and 4 bases at J; junction bases unmatched: 4. The CDR3 consists of 13 residues. Germline V gives CDR1 DFQATT, CDR2 SNEGSKA (reference sequence). The CDR3 here is CSATGQGTYGYTF. The CDR3 DNA is TGCAGTGCTACCGGACAGGGGACCTATGGCTACACCTTC.

In this sample, this clonotype turned up many times. The rearrangement joins TRBV27 to TRBJ2-3; 14 bases align to TRBD2. J lost 10 bases, V lost 4 bases, and 13 bases had no gene match. This CDR3 has 17 residues. CDR1 is MNHEY and CDR2 is SMNVEV in the germline V gene (reference sequence). The CDR3 DNA sequence: TGTGCCAGCAGTTCGACTAGCGGGAGGGCCAGCCCCCGCCCGCAGTATTTT. This sequence encodes CASSSTSGRASPRPQYF.

This clonotype was seen a handful of times. This chain uses TRBV15 with TRBJ2-2; unclear D gene. Looked up from germline, CDR1 is LNHNV and CDR2 is YYDKDF (reference sequence). The CDR3 sequence is 14 residues long. Trimming shortened V by 0 bases and J by 2 bases, and 4 bases separated the two germline ends. This CDR3 is CATSRETNTGELFF. The CDR3 nucleotides are TGTGCCACCAGCAGAGAAACCAACACCGGGGAGCTGTTTTTT.

This clonotype was observed a handful of times. J is TRBJ2-2 and V is TRBV7-2; the D gene is possibly TRBD2 (5 bases). The CDR3 runs to 15 residues. Germline loops: CDR1 SGHTA, CDR2 FQGNSA. With 3 bases removed from V and 6 bases from J, the gap between germline ends came to 14 bases. The CDR3 bases are TGTGCCAGCAGCTTGGATAGGACTTCAGCCGGGGAGCTGTTTTTT. Translated, it gives CASSLDRTSAGELFF.

This clonotype showed up just a few times. V gene TRBV11-1 combines with J gene TRBJ2-7, with 15 nucleotides matching TRBD2. Germline CDR1 and CDR2: SGHAT and FQDESV (reference sequence). V was pared by 4 bases and J by 3 bases, with 10 bases of the junction left unmatched. The CDR3 covers 18 residues. The chain's CDR3 is CASSYGLAGGSGIYEQYF. CDR3 in DNA: TGTGCCAGCAGCTACGGACTAGCGGGAGGGTCCGGGATCTACGAGCAGTACTTC.

CDR3 in DNA: TGCGCCAGCAGCCTACCCGGGACTAGCGGGGCCGCCAACCTCTCCTACAATGAGCAGTTCTTC. It encodes CASSLPGTSGAANLSYNEQFF. The chain joins TRBV23-1 to TRBJ2-1; 13 bases agree with TRBD2. TRBV23-1 is filed as an ORF, its function uncertain. After removal of 6 bases from V and 0 bases from J, the junction contained 17 bases not matched to a gene. This CDR3 comprises 21 residues.

The chain links TRBV5-1 to TRBJ2-1; 7 bases fit TRBD2. Unmatched junction bases numbered 8, after V lost 4 bases and J lost 1 base. There are 16 residues in the CDR3. CDR1 and CDR2 (germline): SGHRS, YFSETQ. The CDR3 spells CASSVREVRSYNEQFF. CDR3 in DNA: TGCGCCAGCAGCGTCCGGGAGGTTCGTTCCTACAATGAGCAGTTCTTC.

The rearrangement links TRBV3-1 to TRBJ2-7, with TRBD2 matching 10 bases. Germline CDR1 reads LGHDT; CDR2 reads YNNKEL (reference sequence). This CDR3 has 16 amino acids. Trimming took 0 bases from V and 1 from J; bases not matched to a gene: 3. This chain's CDR3 is CASSQEGGLASYEQYF. CDR3 DNA: TGTGCCAGCAGCCAAGAGGGGGGACTAGCGTCCTACGAGCAGTACTTC.